The 22 T cell receptor beta chains below all came from one sample that was sequenced in a study of blood T cell repertoires in COVID-19. Produced via immunoSEQ multiplex PCR; TCRdb's table is partial and in-frame only. The sample records 140,000 to 150,000 clones, roughly 76% being singletons. The source material was peripheral blood. All receptors come from a human donor with acute or convalescent COVID-19. The donor label of this sample is uncertain.

This clone was seen just once. The chain has TRBV19 and TRBJ2-5; weak D call: TRBD2 (5 bases). The germline V gene encodes CDR1 LNHDA and CDR2 SQIVND (reference sequence). CDR3 length equals 17 residues. V was clipped by 0 bases and J by 1 base, with 15 bases between them. The CDR3 sequence: CASSIEWKAAGQETQYF. CDR3 DNA: TGTGCCAGTAGTATAGAGTGGAAGGCGGCGGGCCAAGAGACCCAGTACTTC.

The rearrangement links TRBV4-2 to TRBJ1-2, with D tentatively TRBD1 (5 bases). Per germline, CDR1 LGHNA and CDR2 YNFKEQ. The CDR3 has 13 amino acids. V dropped 0 bases and J dropped 7 bases, with 9 bases sitting between them. CDR3 sequence (DNA): TGTGCCAGCAGCCAAGAAACAGGCGTTGGCTACACCTTC. As protein: CASSQETGVGYTF.

The chain recombines TRBV24-1 with TRBJ2-2, with D maybe TRBD1 (5 bases). Trimming stripped 0 bases from V and 7 bases from J, with 11 bases between. Per the germline V gene, CDR1 is KGHDR and CDR2 is SFDVKD. The CDR3 is made up of 15 amino acids. The chain's CDR3 is CATSDLGRADGELFF. CDR3 bases: TGTGCCACCAGTGATTTGGGCAGGGCGGACGGGGAGCTGTTTTTT.

The chain uses TRBV7-9 and TRBJ1-6; the D gene is possibly TRBD1 (6 bases). Germline-derived CDR1 and CDR2 are SEHNR and FQNEAQ (reference sequence). The CDR3 is 18 residues long. The germline V and J ends were trimmed by 5 bases and 1 base, with 18 bases remaining between them. DNA of the CDR3: TGTGCCAGCAGCCAGTGGACAGCGCTGGTGTCCTATAATTCACCCCTCCACTTT. It encodes CASSQWTALVSYNSPLHF.

This chain uses TRBV6-5 with TRBJ1-5; D possibly corresponds to TRBD1 (6 bases). Trimming took 6 bases from V and 4 from J, leaving 16 bases between them. The CDR3 covers 15 residues. The germline CDR1 and CDR2 sequences are MNHEY and SVGAGI. The CDR3 sequence is CASRPAGTHNQPQHF. CDR3 in DNA: TGTGCCAGCAGACCCGCCGGGACACATAATCAGCCCCAGCATTTT.

The chain uses TRBV3-1 (or the pseudogene TRBV3-2) and TRBJ1-5; D gene ambiguous. Germline V gene sequence: CDR1 LGHDT, CDR2 YNNKEL (reference sequence). The CDR3 runs to 13 residues. Trimming took 4 bases from V and 4 from J, leaving 8 bases between them. The CDR3 DNA follows: TGTGCCAGCAGCCGCGGAGGGAATCAGCCCCAGCATTTT. As protein: CASSRGGNQPQHF.

This chain joins TRBV9 and TRBJ2-2; a possible D gene is TRBD2 (7 bases). The germline CDR1 and CDR2 sequences are SGDLS and YYNGEE. The CDR3 is 15 residues long. V lost 4 bases, J lost 1 base, and 11 bases lay in between. CDR3 bases: TGTGCCAGCAGCTTGGGAGGGGGGAACACCGGGGAGCTGTTTTTT. Translating it yields CASSLGGGNTGELFF.

V gene TRBV24-1 combines with J gene TRBJ1-5; D ambiguous. Germline V gives CDR1 KGHDR, CDR2 SFDVKD. V lost 6 bases and J 8 bases, leaving 16 bases between the germline ends. The CDR3 is 14 amino acids. CDR3 nucleotide sequence: TGTGCCACCAGTCCCGGTAGACAAAAAGAGCCCCAGCATTTT. Its protein product is CATSPGRQKEPQHF.

The chain links TRBV15 to TRBJ2-1; possible D gene TRBD1, 6 bases. Between the trimmed V and J ends, which lost 0 bases and 2 bases, there was a span of 14 bases. The CDR3 loop spans 17 amino acids. Germline-derived CDR1 and CDR2 are LNHNV and YYDKDF (reference sequence). The CDR3 DNA is TGTGCCACCAGCAGAGATCTCGTGACAGGCACCTACAATGAGCAGTTCTTC. It specifies CATSRDLVTGTYNEQFF.

Only a few counts were recorded for this clone. V and J are TRBV5-5 and TRBJ2-3; 8 bases agree with TRBD2. The V segment lost 4 bases and the J segment 2 bases; nucleotides outside the gene matches: 9. Germline CDR1 and CDR2: SGHKS and YYEKEE (reference sequence). This CDR3 is built from 16 residues. The DNA of the CDR3 is TGTGCCAGCAGCCTGAAAGCGGGGGCCACCACAGATACGCAGTATTTT. Protein sequence: CASSLKAGATTDTQYF.

There are a few counts of this clone. This rearrangement joins TRBV12-3 or TRBV12-4 to TRBJ1-1; D uncertain. The CDR3 has 13 residues. Trimming left V 3 bases short and J 10 bases short, with 15 bases between. CDR3 sequence reads: CASSLISAGVAFF. DNA of the CDR3: TGTGCCAGCAGTTTGATAAGTGCCGGGGTAGCTTTCTTT.

This chain uses TRBV10-3 with TRBJ1-4, with a possible D match to TRBD1 (5 bases). V was trimmed by 6 bases and J by 6 bases, leaving 8 bases between them. From germline, CDR1 is ENHRY and CDR2 SYGVKD. The CDR3 extends over 12 amino acids. The CDR3, as DNA: TGTGCCATCAGCAGGGATTATGAAAAACTGTTTTTT. Translating gives CAISRDYEKLFF.

The rearrangement links TRBV11-2 to TRBJ2-1, with TRBD2 identical over 7 bases. The CDR3 consists of 14 residues. With 4 bases clipped from V and 3 bases from J, the junction kept 3 bases outside the gene matches. CDR1 and CDR2 (germline): SGHAT, FQNNGV. The CDR3, as DNA: TGTGCCAGCAGCTGGGGGGGAAACTACAATGAGCAGTTCTTC. As protein: CASSWGGNYNEQFF.

The chain joins TRBV3-1 (or the pseudogene TRBV3-2) to TRBJ2-7; maybe TRBD2 (5 bases). The germline V gene encodes CDR1 LGHDT and CDR2 YNNKEL (reference sequence). V lost 4 bases and J 6 bases, leaving 13 bases between the germline ends. CDR3 length: 13 residues. The CDR3 nucleotides read TGTGCCAGCAGCCTAGAGGCCCGGGGCGAGCAGTACTTC. Its protein product is CASSLEARGEQYF.

J is TRBJ1-2 and V is TRBV10-3, with TRBD1 matching over 8 bases. This CDR3 is 16 amino acids long. Germline values: CDR1 ENHRY, CDR2 SYGVKD. The V and J ends lost 0 bases and 5 bases, in that order; junction bases with no gene match: 8. The CDR3: CAISESPTGAQYGYTF. In DNA form, the CDR3 reads TGTGCCATCAGTGAGTCGCCGACAGGGGCACAATATGGCTACACCTTC.

The chain joins TRBV4-1 to TRBJ1-5; D is perhaps TRBD1 (6 bases). The germline CDR1 and CDR2 sequences are MGHRA and YSYEKL. The CDR3 is 14 amino acids. V lost 5 bases and J lost 4, with 12 bases in between. The CDR3 loop is CASSSGGPNQPQHF. The CDR3 coding sequence is TGCGCCAGCAGCTCGGGGGGGCCAAATCAGCCCCAGCATTTT.

This clone was detected only once. The CDR3 DNA sequence: TGCGCCAGCAGCTTCTCAGGGAGCACAGATACGCAGTATTTT. The encoded protein is CASSFSGSTDTQYF. This chain links TRBV5-1 with TRBJ2-3; TRBD1 is a possible D gene (5 bases). This CDR3 has 14 residues. Germline CDR1 is SGHRS and CDR2 is YFSETQ. Trimming removed 2 bases from V and 0 bases from J, with 7 bases in between. Supplemented by reference TRBV5-1 and TRBJ2-3, the full variable domain reads KAGVTQTPRYLIKTRGQQVTLSCSPISGHRSVSWYQQTPGQGLQFLFEYFSETQRNKGNFPGRFSGRQFSNSRSEMNVSTLELGDSALYLCASSFSGSTDTQYFGPGTRLTVL.

The chain combines TRBV6-1 with TRBJ2-3, with TRBD2 matching 8 bases. The CDR3 has 14 residues. The V gene's germline CDR1 is MNHNS and CDR2 SASEGT. The V and J ends lost 3 bases and 6 bases, in that order; junction bases with no gene match: 5. The CDR3 DNA reads TGTGCCAGCAGTGATGGACTAGCACGGGATACGCAGTATTTT. Translating it yields CASSDGLARDTQYF.

The sample holds a few counts of this clone. This rearrangement joins TRBV11-2 to TRBJ1-1; D unclear. Per the germline V gene, CDR1 is SGHAT and CDR2 is FQNNGV. The V gene lost 5 bases and the J gene lost 4 bases, with 5 bases spanning the gap. The CDR3 loop spans 11 amino acids. The CDR3 bases are TGTGCCAGCAGCCGGGTCACTGAAGCTTTCTTT. This encodes CASSRVTEAFF.

The chain has TRBV5-6 and TRBJ2-4, with TRBD2 matching 14 bases. The CDR3 has 18 residues. The germline CDR1 and CDR2 sequences are SGHDT and YYEEEE. Trimming cost V 3 bases and J 0 bases; bases outside gene matches: 5. The CDR3 bases are TGTGCCAGCAGCTCGTGGACTAGCGGGGGGTTAGCCAAAAACATTCAGTACTTC. It codes for CASSSWTSGGLAKNIQYF.

The J gene is TRBJ2-6, the V gene TRBV7-9; D gene ambiguous. CDR1 SEHNR and CDR2 FQNEAQ come from the germline V gene (reference sequence). Trimming took off 5 bases at V and 0 bases at J, with 14 bases between the two ends. CDR3 length: 17 residues. As DNA, the CDR3 is TGTGCCAGCAGCCCCCCGTTTGCGGTCTCTGGGGCCAACGTCCTGACTTTC. Protein product: CASSPPFAVSGANVLTF.

J is TRBJ1-4 and V is TRBV11-2, with 10 bases identical to TRBD1. The germline V gene has CDR1 SGHAT and CDR2 FQNNGV. The CDR3 is made up of 18 amino acids. The V and J ends lost 5 bases and 5 bases, in that order; junction bases with no gene match: 14. CDR3 nucleotides: TGTGCCAGCAGCCCCGCCCCGGGACAGGGGCAAGGCAATGAAAAACTGTTTTTT. The encoded protein is CASSPAPGQGQGNEKLFF.